Listed below are T cell receptor beta chains from one sample, sequenced in a study of blood T cell repertoires in COVID-19. Sequencing was performed with immunoSEQ multiplex PCR; in TCRdb, only in-frame clones are kept and a portion is missing. This table has under 80,000 clones, around 74% appearing once. Sequenced material: peripheral blood. The receptor source for this set is a man aged 55 to 70 with COVID-19, enrolled during active disease. Each CDR3 is given with its conserved first and last residue. Each record gives: V gene, clone size, J gene, D gene, CDR3 DNA, CDR3 protein. A D gene is named only where the DNA matches it firmly. Only some rows state a clone size, as once, few, many or a class for expanded clones.

V gene: TRBV6-4
clone size: .
J gene: TRBJ2-4
D gene: .
CDR3 DNA: TGTGCCAGCAGTGGGGCAGAACTAGCCAAAAACATTCAGTACTTC
CDR3 protein: CASSGAELAKNIQYF

V gene: TRBV27
clone size: few
J gene: TRBJ2-7
D gene: TRBD2
CDR3 DNA: TGTGCCAGCAGTCAGAAGCCGGGAGGGACCTACGAGCAGTACTTC
CDR3 protein: CASSQKPGGTYEQYF

V gene: TRBV9
clone size: .
J gene: TRBJ2-1
D gene: .
CDR3 DNA: TGTGCCAGCAGCGAGGAGGGCCATAATGAGCAGTTCTTC
CDR3 protein: CASSEEGHNEQFF

V gene: TRBV30
clone size: few
J gene: TRBJ2-5
D gene: TRBD2
CDR3 DNA: TGTGCCTGGAGTGTCGGGCTAGCGGGAGAGACCCAGTACTTC
CDR3 protein: CAWSVGLAGETQYF

V gene: TRBV7-2
clone size: .
J gene: TRBJ1-2
D gene: .
CDR3 DNA: TGTGCCAGCAGCTTAGCGCAGGGCCCAGCGTATGGCTACACCTTC
CDR3 protein: CASSLAQGPAYGYTF

V gene: TRBV12-3/TRBV12-4
clone size: .
J gene: TRBJ2-1
D gene: TRBD1
CDR3 DNA: TGTGCCAGCAGTTTAGCCGACAGGGGTGAGCAGTTCTTC
CDR3 protein: CASSLADRGEQFF

V gene: TRBV5-4
clone size: .
J gene: TRBJ1-3
D gene: .
CDR3 DNA: TGTGCCAGCAGTCCACCAGGCATTGGAAACACCATATATTTT
CDR3 protein: CASSPPGIGNTIYF

V gene: TRBV11-2
clone size: .
J gene: TRBJ2-3
D gene: .
CDR3 DNA: TGTGCCAGCAGCCCACGGGTCGATGGGTATACGCAGTATTTT
CDR3 protein: CASSPRVDGYTQYF

V gene: TRBV18
clone size: .
J gene: TRBJ2-1
D gene: TRBD2
CDR3 DNA: TGTGCCAGCTCACCCTCGGGACTAGCCCTCCATGAGCAGTTCTTC
CDR3 protein: CASSPSGLALHEQFF

V gene: TRBV12-3/TRBV12-4
clone size: .
J gene: TRBJ1-6
D gene: .
CDR3 DNA: TGTGCCAGCAGTTACAATTATAATTCACCCCTCCACTTT
CDR3 protein: CASSYNYNSPLHF

V gene: TRBV9
clone size: .
J gene: TRBJ2-1
D gene: TRBD1
CDR3 DNA: TGTGCCAGCAGCCTAACAATTAGGACAGGGTCAGTAAATGAGCAGTTCTTC
CDR3 protein: CASSLTIRTGSVNEQFF

V gene: TRBV6-5
clone size: once
J gene: TRBJ2-7
D gene: TRBD2
CDR3 DNA: TGTGCCAGCAGCCGACTAGCGGCACGGAACGAGCAGTACTTC
CDR3 protein: CASSRLAARNEQYF

V gene: TRBV15
clone size: .
J gene: TRBJ2-2
D gene: .
CDR3 DNA: TGTGCCACCAGCAGTATGATAGGACTAACGAACACCGGGGAGCTGTTTTTT
CDR3 protein: CATSSMIGLTNTGELFF

V gene: TRBV4-2
clone size: .
J gene: TRBJ2-1
D gene: TRBD2
CDR3 DNA: TGTGCCAGCAGCGGCAACGAGCGGGGGGACAATGAGCAGTTCTTC
CDR3 protein: CASSGNERGDNEQFF

V gene: TRBV5-1
clone size: .
J gene: TRBJ2-6
D gene: .
CDR3 DNA: TGCGCCAGCAGCCCGGCTGCAGCGCGCTCTGGGGCCAACGTCCTGACTTTC
CDR3 protein: CASSPAAARSGANVLTF

V gene: TRBV24-1
clone size: .
J gene: TRBJ2-5
D gene: .
CDR3 DNA: TGTGCCACCAGTGATTTGATCGTCGAGACCCAGTACTTC
CDR3 protein: CATSDLIVETQYF

V gene: TRBV12-3/TRBV12-4
clone size: few
J gene: TRBJ1-6
D gene: TRBD1
CDR3 DNA: TGTGCCAGCAGCCTTACTGGGACAGGGTTCCACTTT
CDR3 protein: CASSLTGTGFHF

V gene: TRBV2
clone size: once
J gene: TRBJ2-3
D gene: TRBD1
CDR3 DNA: TGTGCCAGTGACCGGGACAGGGGCTCGGATACGCAGTATTTT
CDR3 protein: CASDRDRGSDTQYF

V gene: TRBV12-5
clone size: .
J gene: TRBJ2-2
D gene: .
CDR3 DNA: TGTGCTAGTGGTTTTTCGGCCGCAGGGCGGGGCGGGGAGCTGTTTTTT
CDR3 protein: CASGFSAAGRGGELFF

V gene: TRBV28
clone size: .
J gene: TRBJ1-5
D gene: TRBD1
CDR3 DNA: TGTGCCAGCAGCACCAGGGGGGCGAGCAATCAGCCCCAGCATTTT
CDR3 protein: CASSTRGASNQPQHF

V gene: TRBV7-9
clone size: .
J gene: TRBJ2-2
D gene: TRBD1
CDR3 DNA: TGTGCCAGCAGCCCCTGGGACAGGTCGAACACCGGGGAGCTGTTTTTT
CDR3 protein: CASSPWDRSNTGELFF

V gene: TRBV6-5
clone size: few
J gene: TRBJ2-7
D gene: .
CDR3 DNA: TGTGCCAGCACGGGGACCTACGAGCAGTACTTC
CDR3 protein: CASTGTYEQYF

V gene: TRBV5-1
clone size: few
J gene: TRBJ2-7
D gene: .
CDR3 DNA: TGCGCCAGCAGCCGCGAGGGTATAGGCTACGAGCAGTACTTC
CDR3 protein: CASSREGIGYEQYF

V gene: TRBV6-6
clone size: .
J gene: TRBJ1-2
D gene: .
CDR3 DNA: TGTGCCACGAGACAGGACAGTGCTGGCTACACCTTC
CDR3 protein: CATRQDSAGYTF

V gene: TRBV11-2
clone size: .
J gene: TRBJ2-7
D gene: .
CDR3 DNA: TGTGCCAGCAGCCGAGGGAATACGGGGTACGAGCAGTACTTC
CDR3 protein: CASSRGNTGYEQYF

V gene: TRBV5-1
clone size: few
J gene: TRBJ1-6
D gene: .
CDR3 DNA: TGCGCCAGCAGCTTGGATCGGGATTCACCCCTCCACTTT
CDR3 protein: CASSLDRDSPLHF

V gene: TRBV5-4
clone size: few
J gene: TRBJ2-5
D gene: TRBD1
CDR3 DNA: TGTGCCAGCAGCCCAAGGGGGCGCGATGAGACCCAGTACTTC
CDR3 protein: CASSPRGRDETQYF

V gene: TRBV30
clone size: .
J gene: TRBJ2-4
D gene: .
CDR3 DNA: TGTGCCTGGAGTGTGAACCCCTCGGACATTCAGTACTTC
CDR3 protein: CAWSVNPSDIQYF

V gene: TRBV14
clone size: once
J gene: TRBJ1-2
D gene: .
CDR3 DNA: TGTGCCAGCAGCCAAGATAGGAGACAGCCGTATGGCTACACCTTC
CDR3 protein: CASSQDRRQPYGYTF

V gene: TRBV3-1/TRBV3-2
clone size: .
J gene: TRBJ1-3
D gene: TRBD1
CDR3 DNA: TGTGCCAGCAGTCCAGGGGGCGCGATTGGAAACACCATATATTTT
CDR3 protein: CASSPGGAIGNTIYF

V gene: TRBV5-4
clone size: .
J gene: TRBJ2-7
D gene: .
CDR3 DNA: TGTGCCAGCAGCTTGGGGGCAGGGTTGTATAACGAGCAGTACTTC
CDR3 protein: CASSLGAGLYNEQYF

V gene: TRBV9
clone size: .
J gene: TRBJ1-2
D gene: TRBD1
CDR3 DNA: TGTGCCAGCAGCGTAGCTACGACAGGGTATGGCTACACCTTC
CDR3 protein: CASSVATTGYGYTF

V gene: TRBV6-6
clone size: .
J gene: TRBJ2-6
D gene: .
CDR3 DNA: TGTGCCAGCACCATGACGGGGACTGGGGCCAACGTCCTGACTTTC
CDR3 protein: CASTMTGTGANVLTF

V gene: TRBV2
clone size: .
J gene: TRBJ2-5
D gene: .
CDR3 DNA: TGTGCCAGCATAAGCGAGACCCAGTACTTC
CDR3 protein: CASISETQYF

V gene: TRBV6-6
clone size: .
J gene: TRBJ2-1
D gene: TRBD1
CDR3 DNA: TGTGCCAGCATGTTGGGACAGAGCTCCTACAATGAGCAGTTCTTC
CDR3 protein: CASMLGQSSYNEQFF

V gene: TRBV24-1
clone size: few
J gene: TRBJ1-2
D gene: .
CDR3 DNA: TGTGCCACCAGTGATCGCGGACAAGGTGGCTACACCTTC
CDR3 protein: CATSDRGQGGYTF

V gene: TRBV6-5
clone size: .
J gene: TRBJ2-1
D gene: TRBD2
CDR3 DNA: TGTGCCAGCAGGACTAGCGGTTACAATGAGCAGTTCTTC
CDR3 protein: CASRTSGYNEQFF

V gene: TRBV12-5
clone size: once
J gene: TRBJ2-1
D gene: TRBD1
CDR3 DNA: TGTGCTAGTGCTGCCGGGACAGTCAGCTCCTACAATGAGCAGTTCTTC
CDR3 protein: CASAAGTVSSYNEQFF

V gene: TRBV5-6
clone size: .
J gene: TRBJ1-6
D gene: .
CDR3 DNA: TGTGCCAGCAGCTACGTCCCGGGACATCCCGAGGGCTATAATTCACCCCTCCACTTT
CDR3 protein: CASSYVPGHPEGYNSPLHF

V gene: TRBV6-5
clone size: .
J gene: TRBJ1-5
D gene: .
CDR3 DNA: TGTGCCAGCAGCGGTCGGTTGAGTGATCAGCCCCAGCATTTT
CDR3 protein: CASSGRLSDQPQHF

V gene: TRBV7-9
clone size: .
J gene: TRBJ2-5
D gene: TRBD2
CDR3 DNA: TGTGCCAGCAGCCAGCGGGGGGTATCCCAAGAGACCCAGTACTTC
CDR3 protein: CASSQRGVSQETQYF